Detailed here is one T cell receptor beta chain. A single record per CDR3 protein comes from TCRdb applying MiXCR to the RT-PCR reads. The sample records fewer than 800,000 distinct CDR3 sequences, around 14% being singletons. V was trimmed by 0 bases and J by 5 bases, leaving 9 bases between them. Germline CDR1 and CDR2: SGHRS and YFSETQ. This CDR3 contains 13 residues. The sequence derives from a female donor in good health, serving as a healthy control. The sample taken for sequencing was memory CD4+ T cells from blood. The V gene is TRBV5-1, the J gene TRBJ2-7, with D unclear. The CDR3 sequence is CASSLEVGHEQYF. The CDR3 coding sequence is TGCGCCAGCAGCTTGGAAGTAGGACACGAGCAGTACTTC.